Listed here are 18 T cell receptor beta chains from one sample, sequenced in a study of blood T cell repertoires in COVID-19. Clones were read by immunoSEQ multiplex PCR, and TCRdb kept only the in-frame ones, dropping some. The sample records 110,000 to 150,000 clones, 70% to 85% being singletons. Sequenced: peripheral blood. The receptors were gathered from a woman aged 80 or over with acute or convalescent COVID-19.

The rearrangement joins TRBV4-1 to TRBJ1-2; possible D gene TRBD1, 5 bases. The CDR3 has 16 residues. The germline gives CDR1 MGHRA, CDR2 YSYEKL. V shed 1 base and J shed 8 bases, with 20 bases lying between them. CDR3 in amino acids: CASSQGVPRGRGGYTF. In nucleotides, the CDR3 is TGCGCCAGCAGCCAAGGAGTGCCTCGGGGGAGGGGAGGCTACACCTTC.

The chain combines TRBV30 with TRBJ2-2; D is possibly TRBD1 (6 bases). The CDR3 extends over 12 amino acids. Per germline, CDR1 GTSNPN and CDR2 SVGIG (reference sequence). Trimming took off 3 bases at V and 7 bases at J, with 9 bases between the two ends. CDR3 coding DNA: TGTGCCTGGAGGCAGGGGTACGGGGAGCTGTTTTTT. Its translation: CAWRQGYGELFF.

V is TRBV7-2 and J is TRBJ1-6; 8 bases agree with TRBD1. In germline, CDR1 is SGHTA, CDR2 FQGNSA. J lost 5 bases, V lost 2 bases, and 2 bases had no gene match. The CDR3 spans 15 residues. The CDR3 DNA is TGTGCCAGCAGCTTACAGGGGGCGAATAATTCACCCCTCCACTTT. Its translation is CASSLQGANNSPLHF.

The rearrangement uses TRBV7-9 and TRBJ2-7; maybe TRBD1 (5 bases). The length of the CDR3 is 14 residues. Trimming took off 4 bases at V and 7 bases at J, with 17 bases between the two ends. Per germline, CDR1 SEHNR and CDR2 FQNEAQ (reference sequence). CDR3 in DNA: TGTGCCAGCAGCTCCAATCCAGGGAATTGGGAGCAGTACTTC. Encoded protein: CASSSNPGNWEQYF.

CDR3 bases: TGTGCCAGCAGGGGACTTGTTTCCGTCAACAATGAGCAGTTCTTC. Protein product: CASRGLVSVNNEQFF. The chain recombines TRBV2 with TRBJ2-1; D might be TRBD2 (6 bases). Trimming took 6 bases from V and 5 from J, leaving 17 bases between them. CDR1 is SNHLY, CDR2 FYNNEI, per germline. This CDR3 has 15 residues. Variable domain in full (rest from reference TRBV2 and TRBJ2-1): EPEVTQTPSHQVTQMGQEVILRCVPISNHLYFYWYRQILGQKVEFLVSFYNNEISEKSEIFDDQFSVERPDGSNFTLKIRSTKLEDSAMYFCASRGLVSVNNEQFFGPGTRLTVL.

This clone was counted once. The CDR3 region is CASTYHGGGATEAFF. Written as DNA, the CDR3 is TGTGCCAGCACCTATCACGGTGGGGGGGCCACTGAAGCTTTCTTT. The genes are TRBV5-5 and TRBJ1-1, with a possible D match to TRBD1 (6 bases). The germline V and J ends were trimmed by 6 bases and 4 bases, with 19 bases remaining between them. CDR3 length equals 15 residues. Germline loops: CDR1 SGHKS, CDR2 YYEKEE (reference sequence).

CDR3 sequence: CASSFGGGNTEAFF. CDR3 coding DNA: TGTGCCAGCAGCTTCGGGGGTGGGAACACTGAAGCTTTCTTT. V is TRBV5-5 and J is TRBJ1-1, with D possibly being TRBD1 (5 bases). This CDR3 comprises 14 residues. Per the germline V gene, CDR1 is SGHKS and CDR2 is YYEKEE (reference sequence). V was cut by 2 bases and J by 1 base, with 9 bases left in between. The variable domain in full, completed from reference TRBV5-5 and TRBJ1-1, reads DAGVTQSPTHLIKTRGQQVTLRCSPISGHKSVSWYQQVLGQGPQFIFQYYEKEERGRGNFPDRFSARQFPNYSSELNVNALLLGDSALYLCASSFGGGNTEAFFGQGTRLTVV.

The chain links TRBV3-1 (or the pseudogene TRBV3-2) to TRBJ2-3, with D perhaps TRBD2 (6 bases). The CDR3 runs 16 residues. The V gene's germline CDR1 is LGHDT and CDR2 YNNKEL (reference sequence). Trimming removed 1 base at V and 6 bases at J, with 17 bases between. The CDR3 DNA reads TGTGCCAGCAGCCAAGGAGGCGGGGACGGAACGGATACGCAGTATTTT. This gives the protein CASSQGGGDGTDTQYF.

A few counts support this clone. The chain recombines TRBV5-1 with TRBJ1-3; D is possibly TRBD1 (5 bases). Germline values: CDR1 SGHRS, CDR2 YFSETQ. The CDR3 has 15 amino acids. Trimming took 3 bases from V and 4 from J, leaving 14 bases between them. CDR3 nucleotides: TGCGCCAGCAGCTCCTTTGGGGCTTCGGGAAACACCATATATTTT. Its protein is CASSSFGASGNTIYF.

The chain employs TRBV7-2 and TRBJ2-7; 7 bases are a match to TRBD2. V shed 1 base, J shed 5 bases, and the junction held 8 bases outside the gene matches. CDR1 and CDR2 from the germline V gene are SGHTA and FQGNSA. The length of the CDR3 is 15 residues. The CDR3 is CASSLGRGETHEQYF. The DNA for the CDR3 is TGTGCCAGCAGCTTAGGTCGGGGGGAGACCCACGAGCAGTACTTC.

The chain uses TRBV15 and TRBJ2-7; the D gene is possibly TRBD2 (5 bases). Germline V gene lookup returns CDR1 LNHNV and CDR2 YYDKDF (reference sequence). The CDR3 runs to 12 residues. Trimming shortened V by 3 bases and J by 3 bases, and 6 bases separated the two germline ends. The CDR3 loop is CATSSEGYEQYF. CDR3 coding DNA: TGTGCCACCAGCAGTGAGGGCTACGAGCAGTACTTC.

The rearrangement joins TRBV2 to TRBJ2-7; D is unresolved. The CDR3 is 14 residues long. The germline gives CDR1 SNHLY, CDR2 FYNNEI. V was trimmed by 4 bases and J by 1 base, leaving 11 bases between them. CDR3 loop: CASSASWASYEQYF. CDR3 sequence (DNA): TGTGCCAGCAGTGCGTCCTGGGCATCCTACGAGCAGTACTTC.

This clone was recorded once. The chain carries TRBV7-7 and TRBJ2-3; 7 positions agree with TRBD2. CDR3 length: 15 residues. V shed 4 bases, J shed 6 bases, and the junction held 10 bases outside the gene matches. Germline V gives CDR1 SSHAT, CDR2 FNYEAQ (reference sequence). CDR3 residues: CASSSRPGREDTQYF. The CDR3 bases are TGTGCCAGCAGCTCCCGCCCAGGGCGGGAGGATACGCAGTATTTT.

The gene calls are TRBV30 and TRBJ1-5, with 12 bases identical to TRBD1. This CDR3 spans 18 amino acids. V lost 3 bases, J lost 4 bases, and 13 bases stayed unmatched. Germline V lookup: CDR1 GTSNPN, CDR2 SVGIG (reference sequence). CDR3 DNA: TGTGCCTGGAGCCCTCCGGGACAGGGGGCGACGAGAAATCAGCCCCAGCATTTT. Translated, it gives CAWSPPGQGATRNQPQHF. The whole variable domain, remainder taken from reference TRBV30 and TRBJ1-5, is SQTIHQWPATLVQPVGSPLSLECTVEGTSNPNLYWYRQAAGRGLQLLFYSVGIGQISSEVPQNLSASRPQDRQFILSSKKLLLSDSGFYLCAWSPPGQGATRNQPQHFGDGTRLSIL.

V gene TRBV27 combines with J gene TRBJ2-3, with 8 positions matching TRBD2. Per the germline V gene, CDR1 is MNHEY and CDR2 is SMNVEV (reference sequence). Unmatched junction bases numbered 5, after V lost 3 bases and J lost 6 bases. CDR3 length equals 14 residues. CDR3 DNA sequence: TGTGCCAGCAGTTTTTTAGCGGGGTCGGATACGCAGTATTTT. Its protein product is CASSFLAGSDTQYF.

This clone was counted between two and nine times. This rearrangement joins TRBV30 to TRBJ1-6; TRBD1 is a possible D gene (6 bases). In germline, CDR1 is GTSNPN, CDR2 SVGIG (reference sequence). CDR3 length equals 14 residues. The germline V and J ends were trimmed by 4 bases and 9 bases, with 16 bases remaining between them. CDR3: CAWNVGGRGSPLHF. DNA for the CDR3: TGTGCCTGGAATGTCGGGGGGCGGGGTTCACCCCTCCACTTT.

This chain connects TRBV3-1 (or the pseudogene TRBV3-2) to TRBJ1-6; D remains ambiguous. The V end lost 4 bases, the J end lost 0 bases, and 7 bases lay between the germline ends. This CDR3 spans 15 amino acids. Germline assignment: CDR1 LGHDT and CDR2 YNNKEL (reference sequence). CDR3 nucleotides: TGTGCCAGCAGCCGAGTAAGCTCCTATAATTCACCCCTCCACTTT. It translates to CASSRVSSYNSPLHF.

This chain uses TRBV27 with TRBJ2-1, with TRBD1 matching over 9 bases. Germline trimming cut 6 bases from V and 7 bases from J; bases unmatched to any gene: 4. Germline V gene data show CDR1 as MNHEY and CDR2 as SMNVEV (reference sequence). This CDR3 comprises 13 residues. CDR3 loop: CASRRTGENEQFF. The CDR3 DNA reads TGTGCCAGCAGACGGACAGGGGAGAATGAGCAGTTCTTC.